This TCR beta chain stems from a study of metastatic and nonmetastatic thyroid tumors. For the study at large: Where malignant and benign thyroid patients were concerned, repertoires were compared across blood and tumor or nodule tissue. Whole-study results and caveats: For both blood and tumor, malignant thyroid tumors reportedly showed significantly higher TCR beta diversity than benign nodules did.

Methods used by the authors: Between-group CDR3 differences, defined by clinicopathological status, yielded a distant-metastasis classifier for papillary thyroid cancer. MiXCR was used by TCRdb to re-call the PCR reads. Clone size and V and J calls follow TCRdb, not the original study. The sample lists under 15,000 clones, approximately 22% seen once, with around 3.3% in the top ten. V was trimmed by 8 bases and J by 2 bases, leaving 11 bases between them. Germline loops: CDR1 MDHEN, CDR2 SYDVKM. The CDR3 spans 13 residues. This clone was seen a few times. Antigen unknown. Nobody among the patients had been given any treatment before thyroid surgery.

The sample comprised blood. The sequence came from a female donor with papillary thyroid cancer or a benign thyroid nodule (not recorded which). Some clones in this sample may be carry-over from other donors' samples. The gene calls are TRBV28 and TRBJ2-3; D remains unclear. CDR3 coding DNA: TGTGCCAGCTTGGATAGATTCACAGATACGCAGTATTTT. The encoded protein is CASLDRFTDTQYF.